This T cell receptor (beta chain) was recovered during a study of regulatory T cells in long-lasting Graves disease. Whole-study findings and limits: Preferential use of TRBV28, TRBJ1-2 and TRBJ2-5 was seen in persistent disease. A greater number of public clonotypes (2,741) was shared by persistent patients than by new patients (around 1,000). Only peripheral blood was studied, not thyroid tissue.

For TCR beta, libraries came from iRepertoire HTBI primers and Arm-PCR of CDR3 regions. TCRdb independently ran MiXCR on the multiplex PCR reads; one entry per CDR3 protein. There are about 540,000 distinct CDR3 sequences in the sample; 13% occur only once, and under 10% lies in the top ten. The time point here: newly diagnosed GD, antithyroid drugs for less than 3 months. PBMCs provided the RNA from which the TCR library was made. This clonotype has ten or more counts. Its antigen is still unknown. The CDR3 consists of 14 residues. Trimming cost V 5 bases and J 7 bases; bases outside gene matches: 7. Germline V lookup: CDR1 MNHEY, CDR2 SMNVEV (reference sequence). The sample also formed part of further work on T cells in Graves' hyperthyroidism and ophthalmopathy.

This TCR was recovered from a man younger than 45 with Graves disease. Sequencing was performed on peripheral blood mononuclear cells (PBMCs), taken at new diagnosis, from a patient treated with antithyroid drugs. This chain joins TRBV27 and TRBJ1-2; TRBD1 aligns across 10 bases. The CDR3 reads CASSPGQGDLGYTF. DNA for the CDR3: TGTGCCAGCAGTCCCGGACAGGGGGATCTTGGCTACACCTTC.